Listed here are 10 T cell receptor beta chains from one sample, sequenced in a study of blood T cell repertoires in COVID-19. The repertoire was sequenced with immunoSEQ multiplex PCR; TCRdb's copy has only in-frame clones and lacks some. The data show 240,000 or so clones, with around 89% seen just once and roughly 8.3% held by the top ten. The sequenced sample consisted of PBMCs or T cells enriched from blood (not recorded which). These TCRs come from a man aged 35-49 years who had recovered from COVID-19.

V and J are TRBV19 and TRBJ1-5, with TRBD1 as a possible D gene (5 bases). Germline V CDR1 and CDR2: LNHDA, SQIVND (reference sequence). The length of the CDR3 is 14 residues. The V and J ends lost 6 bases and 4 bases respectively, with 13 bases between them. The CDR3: CASRLRGNNQPQHF. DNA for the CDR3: TGTGCCAGTAGATTAAGGGGAAATAATCAGCCCCAGCATTTT.

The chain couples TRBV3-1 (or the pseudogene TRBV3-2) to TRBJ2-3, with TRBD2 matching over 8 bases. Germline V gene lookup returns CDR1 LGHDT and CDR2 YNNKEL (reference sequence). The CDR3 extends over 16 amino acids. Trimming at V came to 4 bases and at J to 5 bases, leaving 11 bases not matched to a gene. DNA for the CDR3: TGTGCCAGCAGCCCCCGGCGGGCGGGGGGTAGAGATACGCAGTATTTT. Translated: CASSPRRAGGRDTQYF.

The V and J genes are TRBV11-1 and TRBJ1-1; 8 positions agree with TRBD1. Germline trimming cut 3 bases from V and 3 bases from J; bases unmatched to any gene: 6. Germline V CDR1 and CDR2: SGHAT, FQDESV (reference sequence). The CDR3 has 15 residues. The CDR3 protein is CASSFNTGGDTEAFF. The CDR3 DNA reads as TGTGCCAGCAGCTTCAATACAGGGGGGGACACTGAAGCTTTCTTT.

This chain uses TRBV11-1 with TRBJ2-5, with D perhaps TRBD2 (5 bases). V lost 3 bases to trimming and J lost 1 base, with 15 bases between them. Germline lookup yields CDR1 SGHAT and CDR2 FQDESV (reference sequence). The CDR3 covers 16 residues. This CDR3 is CASSLRTAGTQETQYF. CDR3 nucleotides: TGTGCCAGCAGCTTGAGGACGGCGGGTACCCAAGAGACCCAGTACTTC.

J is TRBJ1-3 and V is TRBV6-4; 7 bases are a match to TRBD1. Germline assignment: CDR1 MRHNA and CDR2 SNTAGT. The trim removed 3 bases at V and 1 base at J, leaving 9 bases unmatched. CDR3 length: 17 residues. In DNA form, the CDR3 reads TGTGCCAGCAGTGAAAATGCCGGGACAGATTCTGGAAACACCATATATTTT. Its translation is CASSENAGTDSGNTIYF.

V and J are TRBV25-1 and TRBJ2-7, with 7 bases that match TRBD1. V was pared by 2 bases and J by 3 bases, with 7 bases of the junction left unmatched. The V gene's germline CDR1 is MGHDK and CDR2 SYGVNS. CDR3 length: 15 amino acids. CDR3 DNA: TGTGCCAGCAGTGAACTGGGGACAGAAGGCTACGAGCAGTACTTC. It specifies CASSELGTEGYEQYF.

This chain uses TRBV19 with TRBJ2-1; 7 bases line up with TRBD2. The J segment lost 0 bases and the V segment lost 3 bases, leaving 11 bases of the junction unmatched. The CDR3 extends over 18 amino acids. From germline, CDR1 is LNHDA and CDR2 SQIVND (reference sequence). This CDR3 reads CASSIESSGGSSYNEQFF. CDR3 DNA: TGTGCCAGTAGTATCGAGTCGTCGGGCGGGAGCTCCTACAATGAGCAGTTCTTC. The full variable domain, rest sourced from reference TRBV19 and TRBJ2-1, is DGGITQSPKYLFRKEGQNVTLSCEQNLNHDAMYWYRQDPGQGLRLIYYSQIVNDFQKGDIAEGYSVSREKKESFPLTVTSAQKNPTAFYLCASSIESSGGSSYNEQFFGPGTRLTVL.

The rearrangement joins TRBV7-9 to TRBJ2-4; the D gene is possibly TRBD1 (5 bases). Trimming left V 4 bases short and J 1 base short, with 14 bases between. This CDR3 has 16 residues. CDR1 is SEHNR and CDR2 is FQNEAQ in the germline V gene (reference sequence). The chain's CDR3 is CASSSLGDLAKNIQYF. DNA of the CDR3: TGTGCCAGCAGCTCCTTAGGGGATCTGGCCAAAAACATTCAGTACTTC.

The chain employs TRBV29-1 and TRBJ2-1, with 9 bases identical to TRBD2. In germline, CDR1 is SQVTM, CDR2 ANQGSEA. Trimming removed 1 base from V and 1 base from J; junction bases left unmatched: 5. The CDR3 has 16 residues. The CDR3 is CSVEGASGESYNEQFF. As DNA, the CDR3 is TGCAGCGTTGAAGGGGCTAGCGGGGAGTCCTACAATGAGCAGTTCTTC.

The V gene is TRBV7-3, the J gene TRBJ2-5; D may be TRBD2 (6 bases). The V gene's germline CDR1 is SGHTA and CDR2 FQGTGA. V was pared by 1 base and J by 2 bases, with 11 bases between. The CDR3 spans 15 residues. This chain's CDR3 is CASSLSGGVQETQYF. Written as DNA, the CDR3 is TGTGCCAGCAGCTTAAGCGGCGGGGTGCAAGAGACCCAGTACTTC.